This T cell receptor (beta chain) is from a study of molecular identifiers for immune sequencing clone quantification. TCRdb reprocessed the PCR reads via MiXCR and lists one record per CDR3 protein. The table records around 480,000 distinct CDR3 sequences, about a quarter of them present only once. CDR1 is SGHTA, CDR2 FQGNSA, per germline. This CDR3 has 17 amino acids. Losses at the gene ends were 1 base for V and 1 base for J; bases not matched to a gene: 9. The V call is TRBV7-2, the J call TRBJ2-7, with 8 bases aligning to TRBD2. The TCR was taken from a human donor in good health. Some libraries in this study had Jurkat cell RNA spiked in. The sequencing sample was made of naive CD8+ T cells from blood, with Jurkat cell RNA spiked in. Subset given: FACS-sorted CD8+CD4-CCR7+CD45RA+ naive T cells. DNA of the CDR3: TGTGCCAGCAGCTTAGAGGGTGTTGCGGGAGGATCCTACGAGCAGTACTTC. Translated: CASSLEGVAGGSYEQYF.